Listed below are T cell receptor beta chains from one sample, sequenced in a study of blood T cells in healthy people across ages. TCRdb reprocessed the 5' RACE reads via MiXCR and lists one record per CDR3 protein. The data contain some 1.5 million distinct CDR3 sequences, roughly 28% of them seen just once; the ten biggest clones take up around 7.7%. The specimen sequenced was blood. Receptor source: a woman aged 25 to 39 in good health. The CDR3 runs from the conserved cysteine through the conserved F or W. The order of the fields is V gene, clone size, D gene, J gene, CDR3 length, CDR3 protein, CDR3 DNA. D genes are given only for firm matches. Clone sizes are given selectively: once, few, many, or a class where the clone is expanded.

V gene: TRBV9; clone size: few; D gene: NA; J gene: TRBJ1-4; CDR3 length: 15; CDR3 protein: CASSVGSLGGEKLFF; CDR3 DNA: TGTGCCAGCAGCGTAGGGTCTCTCGGTGGGGAAAAACTGTTTTTT
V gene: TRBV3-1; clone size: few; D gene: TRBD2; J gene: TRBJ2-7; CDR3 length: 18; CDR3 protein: CASSPYLYSGGSPYEQYF; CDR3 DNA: TGTGCCAGCAGCCCTTACCTATATTCGGGGGGGTCTCCCTACGAGCAGTACTTC
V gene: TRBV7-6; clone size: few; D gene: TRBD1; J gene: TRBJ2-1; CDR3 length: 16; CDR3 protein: CASSLEGTGAYNEQFF; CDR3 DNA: TGTGCCAGCAGCTTAGAAGGGACAGGGGCCTACAATGAGCAGTTCTTC
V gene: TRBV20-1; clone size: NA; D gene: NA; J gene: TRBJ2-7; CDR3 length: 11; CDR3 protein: CSAAGRNEQYF; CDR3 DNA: TGCAGTGCCGCTGGACGGAACGAGCAGTACTTC
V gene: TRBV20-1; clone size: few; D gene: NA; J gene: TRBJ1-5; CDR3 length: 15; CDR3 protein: CSARDAGVSNQPQHF; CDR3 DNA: TGCAGTGCTAGAGATGCGGGGGTAAGCAATCAGCCCCAGCATTTT
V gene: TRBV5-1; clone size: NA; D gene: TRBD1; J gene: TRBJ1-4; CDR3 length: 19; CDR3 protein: CASSGGTGTGNDGREKRFF; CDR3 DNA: TGCGCCAGCAGCGGAGGAACCGGGACAGGGAACGACGGTCGCGAAAAACGGTTTTTT
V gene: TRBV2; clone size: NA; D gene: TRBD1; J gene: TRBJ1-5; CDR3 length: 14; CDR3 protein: CASSTTGAGQPQHF; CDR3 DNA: TGTGCCAGCAGTACCACAGGGGCCGGGCAGCCCCAGCATTTT
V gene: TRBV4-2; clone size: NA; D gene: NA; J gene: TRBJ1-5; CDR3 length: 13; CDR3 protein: CASSPGEGQPQHF; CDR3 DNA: TGTGCCAGCAGCCCAGGGGAGGGGCAGCCCCAGCATTTT
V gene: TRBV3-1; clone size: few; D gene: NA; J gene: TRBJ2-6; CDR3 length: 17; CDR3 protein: CASSLAYDSSGANVLTF; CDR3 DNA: TGTGCCAGCAGCCTCGCCTACGACAGCTCTGGGGCCAACGTCCTGACTTTC
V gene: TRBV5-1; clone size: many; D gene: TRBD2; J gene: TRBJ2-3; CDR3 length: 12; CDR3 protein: CASSIGGDTQYF; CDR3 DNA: TGCGCCAGCAGCATCGGGGGGGATACGCAGTATTTT
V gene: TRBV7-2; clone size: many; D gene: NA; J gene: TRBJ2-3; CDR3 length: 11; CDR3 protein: CASSLGGTQYF; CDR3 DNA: TGTGCCAGCAGCTTAGGGGGTACGCAGTATTTT
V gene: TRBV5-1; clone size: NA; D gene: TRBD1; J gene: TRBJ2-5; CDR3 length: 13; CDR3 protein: CASSGQGMETQYF; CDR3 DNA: TGCGCCAGCAGCGGACAGGGGATGGAGACCCAGTACTTC
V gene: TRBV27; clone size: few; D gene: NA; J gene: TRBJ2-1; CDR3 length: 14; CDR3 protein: CASSYGLGYNEQFF; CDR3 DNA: TGTGCCAGCAGTTACGGGCTGGGTTACAATGAGCAGTTCTTC
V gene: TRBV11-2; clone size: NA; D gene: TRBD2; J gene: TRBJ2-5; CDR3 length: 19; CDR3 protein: CASSLVPSGGSLAFRTQYF; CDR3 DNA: TGTGCCAGCAGCTTAGTTCCTAGCGGGGGGAGCCTCGCCTTTCGGACCCAGTACTTC
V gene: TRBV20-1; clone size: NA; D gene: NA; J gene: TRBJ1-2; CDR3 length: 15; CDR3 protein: CSATERGPLGYGYTF; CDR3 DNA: TGCAGTGCCACGGAGCGCGGGCCTCTCGGCTATGGCTACACCTTC
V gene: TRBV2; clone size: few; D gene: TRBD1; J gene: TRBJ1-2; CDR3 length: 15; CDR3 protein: CASSPPDRAGYGYTF; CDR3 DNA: TGTGCCAGCAGCCCCCCCGACAGGGCTGGCTATGGCTACACCTTC
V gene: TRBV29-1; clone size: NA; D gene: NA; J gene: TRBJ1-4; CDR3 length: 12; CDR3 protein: CSVGVTREKLFF; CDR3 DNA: TGCAGCGTTGGGGTCACCCGTGAAAAACTGTTTTTT
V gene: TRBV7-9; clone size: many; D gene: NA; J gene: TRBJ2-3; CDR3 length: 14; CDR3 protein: CASSLAALTDTQYF; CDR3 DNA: TGTGCCAGCAGCTTAGCGGCGCTCACAGATACGCAGTATTTT
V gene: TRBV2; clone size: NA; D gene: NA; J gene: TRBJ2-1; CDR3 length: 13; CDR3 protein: CANGWESYNEQFF; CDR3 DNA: TGTGCCAACGGCTGGGAGTCCTACAATGAACAGTTCTTC